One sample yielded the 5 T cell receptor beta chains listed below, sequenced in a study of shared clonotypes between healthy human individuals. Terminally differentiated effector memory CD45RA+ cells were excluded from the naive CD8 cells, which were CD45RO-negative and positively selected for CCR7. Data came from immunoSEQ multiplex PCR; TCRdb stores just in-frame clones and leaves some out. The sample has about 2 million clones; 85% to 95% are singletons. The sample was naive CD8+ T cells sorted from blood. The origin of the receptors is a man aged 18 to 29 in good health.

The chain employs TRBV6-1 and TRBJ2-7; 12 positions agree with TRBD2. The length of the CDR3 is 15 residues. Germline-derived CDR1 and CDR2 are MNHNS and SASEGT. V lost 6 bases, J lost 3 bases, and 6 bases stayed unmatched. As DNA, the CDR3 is TGTGCCAGCAGCGATAGGACTAGCGGGAACTACGAGCAGTACTTC. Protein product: CASSDRTSGNYEQYF.

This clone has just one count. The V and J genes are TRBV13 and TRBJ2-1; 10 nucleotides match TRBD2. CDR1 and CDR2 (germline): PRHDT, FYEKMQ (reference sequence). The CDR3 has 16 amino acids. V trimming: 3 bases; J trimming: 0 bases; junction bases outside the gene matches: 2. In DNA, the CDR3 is TGTGCCAGCAGCTTCGCTAGCGGGAGCTCCTACAATGAGCAGTTCTTC. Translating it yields CASSFASGSSYNEQFF.

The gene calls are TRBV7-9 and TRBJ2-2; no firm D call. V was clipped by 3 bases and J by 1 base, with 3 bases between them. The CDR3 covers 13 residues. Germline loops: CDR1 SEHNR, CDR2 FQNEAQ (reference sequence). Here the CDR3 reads CASSFENTGELFF. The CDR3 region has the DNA TGTGCCAGCAGCTTCGAGAACACCGGGGAGCTGTTTTTT.

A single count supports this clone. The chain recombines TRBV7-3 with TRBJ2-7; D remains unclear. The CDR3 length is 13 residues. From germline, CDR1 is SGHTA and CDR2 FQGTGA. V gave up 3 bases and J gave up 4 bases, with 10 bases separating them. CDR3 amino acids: CASSFGVGYEQYF. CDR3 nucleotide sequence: TGTGCCAGCAGCTTTGGGGTAGGTTACGAGCAGTACTTC.

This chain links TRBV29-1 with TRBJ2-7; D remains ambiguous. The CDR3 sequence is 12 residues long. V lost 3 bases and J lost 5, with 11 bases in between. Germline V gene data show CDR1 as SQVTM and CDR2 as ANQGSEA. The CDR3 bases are TGCAGCGTTGATTATGGTACCCACGAGCAGTACTTC. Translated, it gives CSVDYGTHEQYF.